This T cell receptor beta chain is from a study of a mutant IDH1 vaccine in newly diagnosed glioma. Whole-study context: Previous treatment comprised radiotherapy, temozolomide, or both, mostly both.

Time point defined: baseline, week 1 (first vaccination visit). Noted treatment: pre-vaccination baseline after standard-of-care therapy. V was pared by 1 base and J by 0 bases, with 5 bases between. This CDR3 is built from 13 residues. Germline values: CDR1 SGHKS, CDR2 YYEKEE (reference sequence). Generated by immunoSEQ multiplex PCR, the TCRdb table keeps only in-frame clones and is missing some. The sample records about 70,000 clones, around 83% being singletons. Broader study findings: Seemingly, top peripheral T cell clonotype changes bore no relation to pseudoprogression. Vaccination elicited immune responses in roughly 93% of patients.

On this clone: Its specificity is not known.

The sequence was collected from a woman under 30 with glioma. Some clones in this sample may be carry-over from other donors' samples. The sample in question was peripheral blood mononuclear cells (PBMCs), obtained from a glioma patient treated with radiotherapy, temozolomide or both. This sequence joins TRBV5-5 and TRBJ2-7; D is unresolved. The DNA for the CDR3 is TGTGCCAGCAGCTTGTGGGGCTCCTACGAGCAGTACTTC. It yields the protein CASSLWGSYEQYF. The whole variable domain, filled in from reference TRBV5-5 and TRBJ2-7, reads DAGVTQSPTHLIKTRGQQVTLRCSPISGHKSVSWYQQVLGQGPQFIFQYYEKEERGRGNFPDRFSARQFPNYSSELNVNALLLGDSALYLCASSLWGSYEQYFGPGTRLTVT.